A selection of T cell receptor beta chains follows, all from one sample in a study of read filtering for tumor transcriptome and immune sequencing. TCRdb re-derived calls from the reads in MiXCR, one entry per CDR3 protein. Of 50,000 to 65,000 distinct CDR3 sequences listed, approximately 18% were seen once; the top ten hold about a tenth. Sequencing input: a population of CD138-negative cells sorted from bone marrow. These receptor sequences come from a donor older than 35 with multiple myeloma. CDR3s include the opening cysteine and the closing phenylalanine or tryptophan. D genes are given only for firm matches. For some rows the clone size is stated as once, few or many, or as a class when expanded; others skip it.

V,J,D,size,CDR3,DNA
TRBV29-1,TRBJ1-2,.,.,CSVPDWFGYTF,TGCAGCGTCCCTGATTGGTTTGGCTACACCTTC
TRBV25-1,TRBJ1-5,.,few,CASSDSSGHRPQHF,TGTGCCAGCAGTGATTCTTCAGGGCATCGGCCCCAGCATTTT
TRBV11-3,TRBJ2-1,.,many,CASSLGTTGDHLYNEQFF,TGTGCCAGCAGCTTAGGAACAACGGGAGACCACCTCTACAATGAGCAGTTCTTC
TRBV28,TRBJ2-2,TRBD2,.,CASRPGGLAGDAGELFF,TGTGCCAGCAGACCAGGGGGACTAGCGGGAGACGCCGGGGAGCTGTTTTTT
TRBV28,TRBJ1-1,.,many,CASSTTGTTTEAFF,TGTGCCAGCAGTACAACAGGGACGACCACTGAAGCTTTCTTT
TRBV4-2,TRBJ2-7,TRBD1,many,CASSQEEQGAWEQYF,TGTGCCAGCAGCCAAGAGGAACAGGGGGCGTGGGAGCAGTACTTC
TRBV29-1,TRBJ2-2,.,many,CSIGPRQTGELFF,TGCAGCATCGGGCCGAGGCAAACCGGGGAGCTGTTTTTT
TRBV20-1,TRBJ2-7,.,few,CSASAPGEQYF,TGCAGTGCTAGTGCCCCCGGCGAGCAGTACTTC
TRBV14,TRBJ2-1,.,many,CASSPRAGSSYNEQFF,TGTGCCAGCAGCCCCCGCGCGGGGTCCTCCTACAATGAGCAGTTCTTC
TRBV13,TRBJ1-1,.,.,CASGLPGHQINTEAFF,TGTGCCAGCGGCTTGCCGGGACACCAAATAAACACTGAAGCTTTCTTT
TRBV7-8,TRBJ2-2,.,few,CASSLRQTNTGELFF,TGTGCCAGCAGCTTACGACAGACTAACACCGGGGAGCTGTTTTTT
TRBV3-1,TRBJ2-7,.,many,CASSQDWGGAAEQYF,TGTGCCAGCAGCCAAGATTGGGGGGGGGCGGCTGAGCAGTACTTC
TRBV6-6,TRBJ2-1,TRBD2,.,CASSAYLAGGRNEQFF,TGTGCCAGCAGTGCGTACCTAGCGGGAGGCCGCAATGAGCAGTTCTTC
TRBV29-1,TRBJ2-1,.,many,CSVEERFYNEQFF,TGCAGCGTTGAAGAGAGATTCTACAATGAGCAGTTCTTC
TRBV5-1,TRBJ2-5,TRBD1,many,CASGDRGQTQYF,TGCGCCAGCGGTGACAGGGGGCAGACCCAGTACTTC
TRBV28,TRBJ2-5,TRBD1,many,CASSLPGTGAQETQYF,TGTGCCAGCAGTTTGCCCGGGACAGGGGCCCAAGAGACCCAGTACTTC
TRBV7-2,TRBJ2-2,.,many,CASSLKHTGELFF,TGTGCCAGCAGCTTAAAACACACCGGGGAGCTGTTTTTT
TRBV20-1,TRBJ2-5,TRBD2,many,CSASKAGGPGETQYF,TGCAGTGCTTCGAAGGCGGGGGGGCCGGGAGAGACCCAGTACTTC
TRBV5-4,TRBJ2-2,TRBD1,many,CASSVKGTGRSGELFF,TGTGCCAGCAGCGTGAAAGGGACAGGGCGGTCCGGGGAGCTGTTTTTT
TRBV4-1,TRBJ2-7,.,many,CASSQDWSYEQYF,TGCGCCAGCAGCCAAGATTGGAGCTACGAGCAGTACTTC
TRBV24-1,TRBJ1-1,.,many,CATSEVGKTEAFF,TGTGCCACCAGTGAAGTGGGGAAAACTGAAGCTTTCTTT
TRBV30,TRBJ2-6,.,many,CACLRRGANVLTF,TGTGCCTGCCTTCGGAGGGGGGCCAACGTCCTGACTTTC
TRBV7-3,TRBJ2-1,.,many,CASSWGLYNEQFF,TGTGCCAGCAGCTGGGGCCTTTACAATGAGCAGTTCTTC
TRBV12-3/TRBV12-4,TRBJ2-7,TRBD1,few,CASSRDRGFGEQYF,TGTGCCAGCAGTCGGGACAGGGGGTTTGGGGAGCAGTACTTC
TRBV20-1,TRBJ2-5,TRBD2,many,CSASRDGLGLAGGRQETQYF,TGCAGTGCTAGCCGGGATGGCCTTGGACTAGCGGGGGGCAGGCAAGAGACCCAGTACTTC
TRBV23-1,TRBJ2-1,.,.,CASSQCGPWSSYNGQFF,TGCGCCAGCAGTCAATGCGGGCCGTGGAGCTCCTACAATGGGCAGTTCTTC
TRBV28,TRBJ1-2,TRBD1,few,CASSLGDRANYGYTF,TGTGCCAGCAGTTTAGGGGACAGGGCGAACTATGGCTACACCTTC
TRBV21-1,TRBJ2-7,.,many,CASSKMRTGSSYEQYF,TGTGCCAGCAGCAAAATGAGGACGGGGAGCTCCTACGAGCAGTACTTC
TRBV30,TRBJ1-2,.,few,CAWSPGTYGYTF,TGTGCCTGGAGCCCCGGGACCTATGGCTACACCTTC
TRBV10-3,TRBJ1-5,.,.,CATDDPGTYNRLQHF,TGTGCCACCGACGACCCCGGCACTTACAATCGGCTCCAGCATTTT
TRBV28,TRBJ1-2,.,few,CASSPTEPNYGYTF,TGTGCCAGCAGTCCGACCGAACCTAACTATGGCTACACCTTC
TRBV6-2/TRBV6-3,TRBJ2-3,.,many,CASRSWGAGSDTQYF,TGTGCCAGCAGAAGCTGGGGGGCCGGCTCAGATACGCAGTATTTT
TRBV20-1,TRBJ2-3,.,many,CSARKVAEFTDTQYF,TGCAGTGCTAGGAAGGTAGCGGAGTTCACAGATACGCAGTATTTT
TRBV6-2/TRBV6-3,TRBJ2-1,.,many,CASSYYGNRVVYNEQFF,TGTGCCAGCAGTTACTATGGGAACAGGGTAGTCTACAATGAGCAGTTCTTC
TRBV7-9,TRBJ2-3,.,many,CASSPRGKERQYF,TGTGCCAGCAGCCCCCGGGGGAAAGAAAGGCAGTATTTT
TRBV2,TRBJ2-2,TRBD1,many,CASTGQGGTGELFF,TGTGCCAGCACGGGACAGGGTGGGACCGGGGAGCTGTTTTTT
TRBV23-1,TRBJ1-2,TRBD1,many,CASSQSGGRGNYGYTF,TGCGCCAGCAGTCAATCGGGCGGCAGGGGGAACTATGGCTACACCTTC
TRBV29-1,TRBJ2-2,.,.,CSTRFGGGELFF,TGCAGCACCCGCTTTGGGGGCGGGGAGCTGTTTTTT
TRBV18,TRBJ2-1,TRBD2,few,CASSPFSGSSNEQFF,TGTGCCAGCTCACCATTTAGCGGGAGTTCCAATGAGCAGTTCTTC
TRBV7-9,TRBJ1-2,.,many,CASSHRTGRFYGYTF,TGTGCCAGCAGCCACCGTACAGGGAGATTCTATGGCTACACCTTC
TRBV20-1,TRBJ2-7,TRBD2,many,CSASALAGGLREEQYF,TGCAGTGCTAGTGCCTTAGCGGGAGGCCTCCGGGAGGAGCAGTACTTC
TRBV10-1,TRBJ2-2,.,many,CASSSDPTGELFF,TGCGCCAGCAGTTCCGACCCCACCGGGGAGCTGTTTTTT
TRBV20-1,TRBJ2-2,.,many,CSARFVNTGELFF,TGCAGTGCTAGATTCGTGAACACCGGGGAGCTGTTTTTT
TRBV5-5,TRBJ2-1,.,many,CASSLEGSLGYNEQFF,TGTGCCAGCAGCTTGGAAGGTAGCTTGGGCTACAATGAGCAGTTCTTC
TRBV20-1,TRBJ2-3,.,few,CSPRPGPGQDTQYF,TGCAGTCCCCGCCCAGGGCCGGGGCAAGATACGCAGTATTTT
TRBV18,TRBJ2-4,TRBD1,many,CASSPEFAGTGLAKNIQYF,TGTGCCAGCTCACCAGAATTCGCCGGGACAGGCCTAGCCAAAAACATTCAGTACTTC